The 14 T cell receptor beta chains below all came from one sample that was sequenced in a study of cytomegalovirus exposure and HLA in healthy donors. A multiplex PCR was run with 60 Vbeta primers and 13 Jbeta primers. Sequenced by immunoSEQ multiplex PCR; TCRdb stores in-frame clones only, minus some. The table shows about 170,000 clones, with just over 75% occurring only once. The sequencing input was PBMCs. The receptors derive from a woman in her twenties or thirties in good health and CMV-seropositive.

This chain joins TRBV5-1 and TRBJ2-5; 8 nucleotides match TRBD1. Germline loops: CDR1 SGHRS, CDR2 YFSETQ. CDR3 length: 15 amino acids. Unmatched junction bases numbered 8, after V lost 3 bases and J lost 4 bases. The CDR3 is CASSWTGMIGETQYF. CDR3 DNA sequence: TGCGCCAGCAGCTGGACAGGGATGATTGGAGAGACCCAGTACTTC.

V and J are TRBV5-1 and TRBJ2-3; TRBD2 matches at 8 bases. The CDR3 has 15 amino acids. Germline CDR1 is SGHRS and CDR2 is YFSETQ. After removal of 6 bases from V and 1 base from J, the junction contained 7 bases not matched to a gene. The CDR3 spells CASNTGTSRTDTQYF. The CDR3 DNA reads as TGCGCCAGCAACACCGGGACTAGTCGCACAGATACGCAGTATTTT.

The V and J genes are TRBV28 and TRBJ2-7, with TRBD1 identical over 8 bases. The junction had 15 bases not matched to a gene; V was cut back by 7 bases and J by 7 bases. The CDR3 has 15 amino acids. The germline CDR1 and CDR2 sequences are MDHEN and SYDVKM. CDR3 sequence reads: CASNPLGTGEMEQYF. In DNA, the CDR3 is TGTGCCAGCAACCCGCTCGGGACAGGTGAAATGGAGCAGTACTTC.

The V and J genes are TRBV6-6 and TRBJ1-2, with D uncertain. Germline CDR1 and CDR2: MNHNY and SVGAGI (reference sequence). V was clipped by 7 bases and J by 5 bases, with 11 bases between them. The CDR3 is made up of 12 amino acids. CDR3 in amino acids: CASTDMLYGYTF. In nucleotides, the CDR3 is TGTGCCAGCACCGACATGTTGTATGGCTACACCTTC.

The chain joins TRBV5-1 to TRBJ2-7; a possible D gene is TRBD2 (5 bases). Germline CDR1 SGHRS, CDR2 YFSETQ. This CDR3 has 16 amino acids. V shed 3 bases and J shed 0 bases, with 16 bases lying between them. Written as DNA, the CDR3 is TGCGCCAGCAGCTGGACCAGCGGTCCCGGCTCCTACGAGCAGTACTTC. This translates into CASSWTSGPGSYEQYF. The entire variable domain, with the rest obtained from reference TRBV5-1 and TRBJ2-7, is as follows: KAGVTQTPRYLIKTRGQQVTLSCSPISGHRSVSWYQQTPGQGLQFLFEYFSETQRNKGNFPGRFSGRQFSNSRSEMNVSTLELGDSALYLCASSWTSGPGSYEQYFGPGTRLTVT.

V is TRBV6-5 and J is TRBJ2-3; D perhaps matches TRBD2 (6 bases). CDR1 and CDR2 from the germline V gene are MNHEY and SVGAGI. V was trimmed by 0 bases and J by 6 bases, leaving 16 bases between them. The CDR3 has 16 residues. The CDR3 spells CASSYSWDWAADTQYF. DNA of the CDR3: TGTGCCAGCAGTTACTCCTGGGACTGGGCTGCGGATACGCAGTATTTT.

The chain employs TRBV29-1 and TRBJ2-7; 9 bases align to TRBD2. The CDR3 runs to 13 residues. V lost 4 bases to trimming and J lost 6 bases; unmatched junction nucleotides: 7. From germline, CDR1 is SQVTM and CDR2 ANQGSEA. This CDR3 is CSVVVLAGLEQYF. In DNA form, the CDR3 reads TGCAGCGTTGTTGTACTAGCGGGTCTCGAGCAGTACTTC.

This clone is a singleton in its sample. The chain links TRBV15 to TRBJ1-5; the D gene is possibly TRBD1 (6 bases). The ends were cut back, 0 bases at V and 5 bases at J, with 11 bases in the middle. The CDR3 covers 15 residues. Germline V CDR1 and CDR2: LNHNV, YYDKDF (reference sequence). The CDR3 nucleotides are TGTGCCACCAGCAGAGAAAGGGACATTTATCAGCCCCAGCATTTT. It yields the protein CATSRERDIYQPQHF. Based on the CDR3 plus reference TRBV15 and TRBJ1-5, the full variable domain is DAMVIQNPRYQVTQFGKPVTLSCSQTLNHNVMYWYQQKSSQAPKLLFHYYDKDFNNEADTPDNFQSRRPNTSFCFLDIRSPGLGDTAMYLCATSRERDIYQPQHFGDGTRLSIL.

This clone came up a few times. The chain combines TRBV10-3 with TRBJ1-2, with TRBD1 matching 7 bases. The CDR3 is 14 amino acids. V was clipped by 3 bases and J by 6 bases; unmatched bases: 7. Germline V gives CDR1 ENHRY, CDR2 SYGVKD. The CDR3 reads CAISDYTGANGYTF. The CDR3 region has the DNA TGTGCCATCAGTGATTATACAGGGGCGAATGGCTACACCTTC.

The rearrangement links TRBV19 to TRBJ1-5; no firm D call. V lost 6 bases and J 0 bases, leaving 24 bases between the germline ends. Per the germline V gene, CDR1 is LNHDA and CDR2 is SQIVND (reference sequence). The CDR3 totals 19 residues. CDR3 sequence (DNA): TGTGCCAGTAGATCCGATGTCGGGGTTTCCCCCGATAGCAATCAGCCCCAGCATTTT. As protein: CASRSDVGVSPDSNQPQHF.

The chain employs TRBV6-5 and TRBJ1-2, with D possibly matching TRBD1 (6 bases). V lost 2 bases to trimming and J lost 8 bases, with 15 bases between them. In germline, CDR1 is MNHEY, CDR2 SVGAGI. The CDR3 length is 14 residues. The CDR3 DNA sequence: TGTGCCAGCAGTTACACCTACAGGGCTGGGGGCTACACCTTC. It codes for CASSYTYRAGGYTF.

CDR3 residues: CASSRGRNSGNTIYF. DNA for the CDR3: TGTGCCAGTAGTAGGGGCAGAAACTCTGGAAACACCATATATTTT. The chain employs TRBV19 and TRBJ1-3; TRBD1 is a possible D gene (5 bases). Trimming pared 4 bases from V and 0 bases from J, leaving 10 bases between. The CDR3 runs to 15 residues. Germline CDR1 reads LNHDA; CDR2 reads SQIVND (reference sequence).

J is TRBJ2-1 and V is TRBV6-1, with D unresolved. This CDR3 is built from 13 residues. Trimming removed 6 bases from V and 5 bases from J, with 11 bases in between. From germline, CDR1 is MNHNS and CDR2 SASEGT. The CDR3 reads CASSLNRDNEQFF. The CDR3 DNA follows: TGTGCCAGCAGCCTGAATCGAGACAATGAGCAGTTCTTC.

The rearrangement links TRBV6-5 to TRBJ2-7; D not resolved. The CDR3 totals 11 residues. The germline V gene has CDR1 MNHEY and CDR2 SVGAGI. The germline V and J ends were trimmed by 6 bases and 6 bases, with 9 bases remaining between them. The CDR3 region is CASRRLGEQYF. The CDR3 coding sequence is TGTGCCAGCAGGAGACTCGGCGAGCAGTACTTC.